This TCR beta chain was sequenced during a study of blood T cells in healthy people across ages. General observations from the study: The study lacked donor CMV status, which possibly confounded expanded clonotype changes.

Points on this clonotype: Its antigen is not known. A much larger clone is a single base away; this may be a read error.

Germline V gene sequence: CDR1 SQVTM, CDR2 ANQGSEA. This CDR3 is built from 12 residues. Through a sample-barcoded 5' primer and a J-beta primer mix, a second PCR was run for roughly 6 to 12 cycles. Sequencing yielded, for each sample, at least 2.5 million paired-end reads carrying CDR3. TCRdb independently ran MiXCR on the 5' RACE reads; one entry per CDR3 protein. The sample contains hundreds of thousands of distinct CDR3 sequences, around 50% of which appear only once. PBMCs, at least 6 million per sample, were isolated. This sequence originates from a middle-aged man in good health. The V call is TRBV29-1, the J call TRBJ2-1, with TRBD1 matching over 10 bases. The sample comprised blood. The CDR3 region is CGVGTGDNEQFF. In DNA, the CDR3 is TGCGGCGTCGGGACAGGGGACAATGAGCAGTTCTTC.